These 15 T cell receptor beta chains originate from one sample sequenced in a study of shared clonotypes between healthy human individuals (TCRdb year 2020). The library was made by the immunoSEQ multiplex PCR assay. What TCRdb holds here is the immuneACCESS table cut down to in-frame rearrangements. Part of the clones is not present; checked against another copy, under half of the missing clones reflect an unresolved V gene, and the others are unexplained. The sample contains hundreds of thousands of clones, 74% of them found a single time. The ten largest clones add up to 1.5% to 2% of the sample. The sample taken for sequencing was memory CD4+ T cells sorted from blood. Interpreted using the paper, the cell subset or site label stands for: CD45RA-negative fraction. The receptors were gathered from a woman under 40 in good health.

The gene calls are TRBV5-1 and TRBJ2-3; TRBD1 or TRBD2 may be the D gene (5 bases each). The CDR3 covers 15 residues. In germline, CDR1 is SGHRS, CDR2 YFSETQ. V lost 2 bases to trimming and J lost 5 bases, with 15 bases between them. The CDR3 DNA sequence: TGCGCCAGCAGCTTCGGGACGGATGGGGAAGATACGCAGTATTTT. This codes for CASSFGTDGEDTQYF.

The rearrangement links TRBV19 to TRBJ1-4, with unresolved D. V gave up 3 bases and J gave up 3 bases, with 14 bases separating them. Looked up from germline, CDR1 is LNHDA and CDR2 is SQIVND (reference sequence). The CDR3 contains 16 residues. The CDR3 here is CASSMTKGLSNEKLFF. CDR3 sequence (DNA): TGTGCCAGTAGTATGACGAAGGGATTGTCTAATGAAAAACTGTTTTTT. The whole variable domain, filled in from reference TRBV19 and TRBJ1-4, reads DGGITQSPKYLFRKEGQNVTLSCEQNLNHDAMYWYRQDPGQGLRLIYYSQIVNDFQKGDIAEGYSVSREKKESFPLTVTSAQKNPTAFYLCASSMTKGLSNEKLFFGSGTQLSVL.

The chain couples TRBV5-1 to TRBJ2-6; no definite D call. V was clipped by 2 bases and J by 0 bases, with 9 bases between them. The CDR3 consists of 16 residues. The germline CDR1 and CDR2 sequences are SGHRS and YFSETQ. The CDR3 sequence: CASSFGRTSGANVLTF. In DNA form, the CDR3 reads TGCGCCAGCAGCTTCGGTCGGACCTCTGGGGCCAACGTCCTGACTTTC.

This rearrangement joins TRBV5-4 to TRBJ2-3; 9 positions agree with TRBD1. Germline CDR1 reads SGHNT; CDR2 reads YYREEE (reference sequence). The CDR3 sequence is 14 residues long. V trimming: 2 bases; J trimming: 6 bases; junction bases outside the gene matches: 4. The CDR3 region is CASSLLQGADTQYF. CDR3 sequence (DNA): TGTGCCAGCAGCTTATTACAGGGGGCCGATACGCAGTATTTT.

The J gene is TRBJ2-7, the V gene TRBV27; TRBD1 aligns across 7 bases. The V and J ends lost 5 bases and 2 bases, in that order; junction bases with no gene match: 9. This CDR3 comprises 15 residues. Germline V gives CDR1 MNHEY, CDR2 SMNVEV (reference sequence). CDR3 sequence: CASSPRQGRTYEQYF. CDR3 coding DNA: TGTGCCAGCAGTCCGCGACAGGGAAGGACCTACGAGCAGTACTTC.

CDR3 protein: CASSLSPPGLSLAGTGELFF. The CDR3 nucleotides are TGTGCCAGCAGTTTATCTCCGCCGGGCCTCTCACTAGCGGGGACCGGGGAGCTGTTTTTT. This chain connects TRBV28 to TRBJ2-2, with 10 bases identical to TRBD2. The germline CDR1 and CDR2 sequences are MDHEN and SYDVKM. V lost 1 base, J lost 5 bases, and 16 bases stayed unmatched. The CDR3 runs to 20 residues.

The chain combines TRBV27 with TRBJ2-3; D might be TRBD2 (5 bases). V was pared by 4 bases and J by 2 bases, with 19 bases between. This CDR3 region has 17 residues. Germline CDR1 reads MNHEY; CDR2 reads SMNVEV (reference sequence). The CDR3 region has the DNA TGTGCCAGCAGTTCCAGGACGGACTGGGAAAACACAGATACGCAGTATTTT. As protein: CASSSRTDWENTDTQYF.

This clone was observed a handful of times. The rearrangement joins TRBV25-1 to TRBJ2-1; TRBD2 aligns across 9 bases. With V trimmed by 4 bases and J by 3 bases, 7 bases remained unmatched. This CDR3 is built from 16 residues. The germline CDR1 and CDR2 sequences are MGHDK and SYGVNS. This CDR3 is CASSGGSGRYYNEQFF. The DNA for the CDR3 is TGTGCCAGCAGTGGGGGAAGCGGGAGGTACTACAATGAGCAGTTCTTC.

This rearrangement joins TRBV5-6 to TRBJ2-3; 9 nucleotides align to TRBD2. V shed 0 bases and J 3 bases; nucleotides not matched to a gene: 8. Germline lookup yields CDR1 SGHDT and CDR2 YYEEEE. CDR3 length: 17 amino acids. The CDR3 region has the DNA TGTGCCAGCAGCTTGGTGATTAGCGGGAGTGGGACAGATACGCAGTATTTT. The encoded protein is CASSLVISGSGTDTQYF.

The CDR3 DNA follows: TGTGCCAGCAGCTGGCGCCCTTCTAGGACCTACAATGAGCAGTTCTTC. Translated, it gives CASSWRPSRTYNEQFF. The gene calls are TRBV5-6 and TRBJ2-1, with no clear D. CDR1 SGHDT and CDR2 YYEEEE come from the germline V gene. Trimming stripped 3 bases from V and 2 bases from J, with 15 bases between. The CDR3 runs to 16 residues. The full variable domain, rest sourced from reference TRBV5-6 and TRBJ2-1, is DAGVTQSPTHLIKTRGQQVTLRCSPKSGHDTVSWYQQALGQGPQFIFQYYEEEERQRGNFPDRFSGHQFPNYSSELNVNALLLGDSALYLCASSWRPSRTYNEQFFGPGTRLTVL.

This clone has only a few counts. V is TRBV7-8 and J is TRBJ2-7; unclear D gene. Trimming cost V 0 bases and J 6 bases, with 18 bases left between them. The CDR3 runs 16 residues. The V gene's germline CDR1 is SGHVS and CDR2 FQNEAQ. The CDR3 here is CASSLAMQAAEGEQYF. The CDR3 DNA is TGTGCCAGCAGCTTAGCGATGCAGGCGGCAGAAGGCGAGCAGTACTTC.

The V call is TRBV4-2, the J call TRBJ2-7; D is ambiguous. V lost 1 base, J lost 2 bases, and 12 bases lay in between. Germline-derived CDR1 and CDR2 are LGHNA and YNFKEQ. This CDR3 is built from 15 residues. The CDR3 DNA sequence: TGTGCCAGCAGCCAAGTTAGTAGCCCAGCCTACGAGCAGTACTTC. As protein: CASSQVSSPAYEQYF.

This clone was observed a few times. The genes are TRBV2 and TRBJ2-7, with 9 bases identical to TRBD1. J gave up 5 bases and V 8 bases, and 7 bases lay outside the gene matches. Germline loops: CDR1 SNHLY, CDR2 FYNNEI. CDR3 size: 13 residues. This CDR3 is CASSDRGKDEQYF. CDR3 DNA sequence: TGTGCCAGCTCGGACAGGGGTAAAGACGAGCAGTACTTC.

This clone was seen a single time. The chain uses TRBV21-1 and TRBJ2-5; the D call TRBD2 from the table was never checked on the DNA. TRBV21-1 corresponds to a pseudogene. The CDR3 is made up of 22 amino acids. CDR3 protein: CASSKDSVRLLAGAPYQETQYF. The DNA of the CDR3 is TGTGCCAGCAGCAAAGATTCGGTGCGGTTACTAGCGGGAGCACCGTACCAAGAGACCCAGTACTTC.

The rearrangement links TRBV5-1 to TRBJ2-2; TRBD2 might be the D (5 bases). Germline-derived CDR1 and CDR2 are SGHRS and YFSETQ. The CDR3 sequence is 15 residues long. The ends were cut back, 1 base at V and 4 bases at J, with 11 bases in the middle. In DNA, the CDR3 is TGCGCCAGCAGCTTGTTCCTAGCTCGCACCGGGGAGCTGTTTTTT. Amino acid sequence: CASSLFLARTGELFF.